The 9 T cell receptor beta chains reported below all come from one sample, sequenced in a study of cytomegalovirus exposure and HLA in healthy donors (dated by TCRdb to about 2017). Library generation was performed with the immunoSEQ multiplex PCR assay. A mixture of 60 forward primers for TCR Vbeta segments and 13 reverse primers for TCR Jbeta segments was used in the multiplex PCR. TCRdb carries this immuneACCESS record with in-frame sequences only. Its versions omit some clonotypes, under half of them owing to an unresolved V gene in the studies checked, with the rest unexplained. The sample profile shows fewer than 65,000 clones; almost 75% of them were found once. The ten largest account for approximately 5.5% of the sample. Sample: PBMCs. These receptors were obtained from a man aged 45-65 years in good health and CMV-seronegative.

The J gene is TRBJ1-2, the V gene TRBV27; 7 bases are shared with TRBD1. Germline trimming cut 5 bases from V and 5 bases from J; bases unmatched to any gene: 5. The CDR3 extends over 13 amino acids. The germline V gene encodes CDR1 MNHEY and CDR2 SMNVEV (reference sequence). The CDR3 sequence is CASSLGQKYGYTF. Written as DNA, the CDR3 is TGTGCCAGCAGTCTGGGACAGAAGTATGGCTACACCTTC.

The chain combines TRBV6-5 with TRBJ1-6; 7 bases map to TRBD1. Losses at the gene ends were 2 bases for V and 8 bases for J; bases not matched to a gene: 9. CDR3 length: 16 amino acids. Germline V gives CDR1 MNHEY, CDR2 SVGAGI. The CDR3 DNA reads as TGTGCCAGCAGTTACCAACAGGGGCGGGTTTATTCACCCCTCCACTTT. It translates to CASSYQQGRVYSPLHF.

J is TRBJ2-1 and V is TRBV19; weak D call: TRBD1 (5 bases). V gave up 8 bases and J gave up 4 bases, with 21 bases separating them. CDR3 length equals 16 residues. CDR1 and CDR2 (germline): LNHDA, SQIVND (reference sequence). The CDR3 loop is CASAPYRSIEYNEQFF. The CDR3 DNA sequence: TGTGCCAGTGCACCCTACAGGTCAATAGAGTACAATGAGCAGTTCTTC.

The V call is TRBV7-8, the J call TRBJ1-6; a weak D match, TRBD1 (6 bases). Germline loops: CDR1 SGHVS, CDR2 FQNEAQ. This CDR3 comprises 17 residues. V gave up 6 bases and J gave up 6 bases, with 21 bases separating them. CDR3: CASSQLQGMVGNSPLHF. The CDR3 region has the DNA TGTGCCAGCAGTCAACTTCAGGGGATGGTTGGTAATTCACCCCTCCACTTT.

V is TRBV1 and J is TRBJ2-5; the table assigns TRBD1, which was not confirmed against the DNA. TRBV1 is tagged as a pseudogene. The CDR3 consists of 14 residues. CDR3 bases: TGCACCAGCAGCCAAGATGGCAGCCAAGAGACCCAGTACTTC. This gives the protein CTSSQDGSQETQYF.

This clone has only a few counts. This chain joins TRBV10-3 and TRBJ1-1; D call uncertain. CDR1 and CDR2 (germline): ENHRY, SYGVKD. V shed 6 bases and J shed 2 bases, with 13 bases lying between them. This CDR3 is 14 amino acids long. DNA of the CDR3: TGTGCCATCAGCGGCCCAGGCGCCAACACTGAAGCTTTCTTT. It codes for CAISGPGANTEAFF.

The rearrangement uses TRBV5-8 and TRBJ1-5; D unclear. Trimming shortened V by 2 bases and J by 8 bases, and 11 bases separated the two germline ends. The CDR3 spans 13 residues. Germline V gene sequence: CDR1 SGHTS, CDR2 YDEGEE. The CDR3 bases are TGTGCCAGCAGCTTTCCTCAAAGCAAGCCCCAGCATTTT. Amino acid sequence: CASSFPQSKPQHF.

In regard to this clone: At the DNA level, this CDR3 is encoded by other sequences in the same sample as well. V is TRBV19 and J is TRBJ2-7; 7 nucleotides align to TRBD1. The CDR3 runs 13 residues. V gave up 4 bases and J gave up 1 base; unmatched junction bases: 1. CDR1 is LNHDA, CDR2 SQIVND, per germline (reference sequence). The CDR3 spells CASSTGGSYEQYF. Written as DNA, the CDR3 is TGTGCCAGTAGTACAGGGGGTTCCTACGAGCAGTACTTC. Variable domain in full (rest from reference TRBV19 and TRBJ2-7): DGGITQSPKYLFRKEGQNVTLSCEQNLNHDAMYWYRQDPGQGLRLIYYSQIVNDFQKGDIAEGYSVSREKKESFPLTVTSAQKNPTAFYLCASSTGGSYEQYFGPGTRLTVT.

The V call is TRBV5-1, the J call TRBJ1-4; 7 bases fit TRBD1. This CDR3 spans 15 amino acids. V shed 2 bases, J shed 4 bases, and the junction held 5 bases outside the gene matches. Germline V gene lookup returns CDR1 SGHRS and CDR2 YFSETQ. Here the CDR3 reads CASSFRGRGNEKLFF. The CDR3, as DNA: TGCGCCAGCAGCTTTAGGGGGCGCGGTAATGAAAAACTGTTTTTT.